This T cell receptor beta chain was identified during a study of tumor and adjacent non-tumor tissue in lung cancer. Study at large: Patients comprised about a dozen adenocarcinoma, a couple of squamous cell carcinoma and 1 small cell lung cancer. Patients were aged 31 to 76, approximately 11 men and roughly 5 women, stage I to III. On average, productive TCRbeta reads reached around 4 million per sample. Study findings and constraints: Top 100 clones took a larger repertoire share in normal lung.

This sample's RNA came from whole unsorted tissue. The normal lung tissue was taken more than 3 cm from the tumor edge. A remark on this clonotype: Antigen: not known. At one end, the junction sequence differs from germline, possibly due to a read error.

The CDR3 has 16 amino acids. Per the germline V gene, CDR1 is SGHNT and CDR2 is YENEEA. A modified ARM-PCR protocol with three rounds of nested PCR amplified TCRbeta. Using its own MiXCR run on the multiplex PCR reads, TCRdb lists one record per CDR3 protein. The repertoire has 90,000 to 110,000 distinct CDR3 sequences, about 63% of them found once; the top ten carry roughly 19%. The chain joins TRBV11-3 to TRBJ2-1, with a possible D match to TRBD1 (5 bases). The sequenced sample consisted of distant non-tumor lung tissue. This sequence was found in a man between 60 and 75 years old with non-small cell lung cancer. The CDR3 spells CASSLSRDSSYNGQFF. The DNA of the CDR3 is TGTGCCAGTAGCTTAAGCAGGGATAGCTCCTATAATGGGCAGTTCTTC.